The source of this TCR beta chain is a study of type 1 regulatory T cells. Overall study context: An in vitro protocol generated T-allo10, a Tr1-enriched, alloantigen-specific CD4 T cell product.

In regard to this clonotype: Its matching antigen is unknown.

The CDR3 is 13 residues long. Deletions cut 11 bases from V and 0 bases from J, with 14 bases between. Germline V gene sequence: CDR1 ENHRY, CDR2 SYGVKD. One entry per CDR3 protein, called by TCRdb with MiXCR from the reads. In the table there are about 42,000 distinct CDR3 sequences, 12% of which are singletons. The V call is TRBV10-3, the J call TRBJ2-7; the D is unclear. Sequencing was carried out using cultured non-Tr1 T cells, either the whole culture or a sorted T cell fraction (not recorded which). The clonotype comes from a human donor in good health. CDR3 loop: CAVEAESSYEQYF. The CDR3, as DNA: TGTGCCGTTGAGGCAGAAAGCTCCTACGAGCAGTACTTC.